Shown below are 15 T cell receptor beta chains from a single sample sequenced in a study of blood T cells in healthy people across ages (dated by TCRdb to the mid-2010s). Library preparation was by 5' RACE. Sequencing was performed on an Illumina HiSeq 2500. A second PCR of roughly 6 to 12 cycles was run with a J-beta primer mix and a sample-barcoded 5' primer. TCRdb's own reprocessing of the public reads used fastp at Q25 and MiXCR and kept productive beta chains. Under each unique CDR3 protein, matching rows form one entry showing the most common genes and DNA. The table for this sample lists 800,000 or so distinct CDR3 sequences; about 45% of them were counted only once. 18% of the sample is in the top ten clones. Sequences were obtained from blood. Receptors were obtained from a man at least 80 years old in good health.

This clonotype has just a few counts. The chain joins TRBV6-6 to TRBJ2-7; 10 bases align to TRBD1. Germline CDR1 is MNHNY and CDR2 is SVGAGI (reference sequence). V dropped 11 bases and J dropped 2; count of bases not matched to a gene: 12. This CDR3 has 15 residues. CDR3 amino acids: CASSEGQGIPYEQYF. In nucleotides, the CDR3 is TGTGCCTCTTCGGAGGGACAGGGGATACCCTACGAGCAGTACTTC.

The V gene is TRBV19, the J gene TRBJ1-2; TRBD1 aligns across 8 bases. CDR1 and CDR2 (germline): LNHDA, SQIVND (reference sequence). The V gene end was trimmed by 7 bases and the J gene end by 7 bases; junction bases not matched to a gene: 11. CDR3 size: 14 residues. The CDR3 protein is CASTNPARGPGYTF. DNA for the CDR3: TGTGCCAGTACCAATCCGGCCAGGGGGCCTGGCTACACCTTC.

The CDR3 region is CASSLGLPREQYF. The CDR3 region has the DNA TGTGCCAGCAGCTTAGGTCTTCCTAGAGAGCAGTACTTC. The rearrangement links TRBV13 to TRBJ2-5; D is undetermined. The length of the CDR3 is 13 residues. Trimming pared 0 bases from V and 11 bases from J, leaving 13 bases between. Germline CDR1 reads PRHDT; CDR2 reads FYEKMQ (reference sequence).

This clonotype was found a few times. V gene TRBV29-1 combines with J gene TRBJ2-7, with D unresolved. Trimming removed 4 bases at V and 4 bases at J, with 11 bases between. This CDR3 has 12 residues. The germline V gene encodes CDR1 SQVTM and CDR2 ANQGSEA. CDR3 in amino acids: CSVGVQMYEQYF. CDR3 sequence (DNA): TGCAGCGTTGGGGTACAGATGTACGAGCAGTACTTC.

In regard to this clonotype: Its ends do not fully match the called genes, so a read error is possible. The rearrangement joins TRBV12-3 or TRBV12-4 to TRBJ2-3; D is possibly TRBD1 or TRBD2 (5 bases each). The CDR3 is 15 residues long. The CDR3 region is CASSHIWGPTDTLYF. In DNA, the CDR3 is TGTGCCAGCAGTCACATTTGGGGACCAACAGATACGCTGTATTTT.

V gene TRBV11-1 combines with J gene TRBJ1-1; no clear D. Trimming removed 1 base from V and 0 bases from J, with 9 bases in between. The CDR3 has 15 residues. CDR1 and CDR2 from the germline V gene are SGHAT and FQDESV (reference sequence). CDR3 sequence reads: CASSLVALMNTEAFF. Written as DNA, the CDR3 is TGTGCCAGCAGCTTAGTAGCCCTGATGAACACTGAAGCTTTCTTT.

In DNA, the CDR3 is TGCGCCAGCAGCTTTCATGGGCTAGCGGACTCAGGGGATGAGCAGTTCTTC. Protein sequence: CASSFHGLADSGDEQFF. The V call is TRBV5-1, the J call TRBJ2-1, with D possibly being TRBD2 (7 bases). Germline V lookup: CDR1 SGHRS, CDR2 YFSETQ. V was trimmed by 2 bases and J by 8 bases, leaving 23 bases between them. The CDR3 length is 17 residues.

V and J are TRBV5-5 and TRBJ1-2; tentative D call: TRBD1 (6 bases). The CDR3 covers 15 residues. Germline V gives CDR1 SGHKS, CDR2 YYEKEE (reference sequence). Trimming pared 4 bases from V and 1 base from J, leaving 14 bases between. CDR3 region: CASSVGAGVNYGYTF. The CDR3 DNA reads TGTGCCAGCAGCGTGGGGGCAGGGGTTAACTATGGCTACACCTTC.

This clonotype has just a few counts. V and J are TRBV12-3 or TRBV12-4 and TRBJ2-4, with 11 positions matching TRBD2. J gave up 0 bases and V 5 bases, and 6 bases lay outside the gene matches. The CDR3 is made up of 17 amino acids. CDR3 sequence reads: CASSPGLAEIAKNIQYF. The CDR3 nucleotides read TGTGCCAGCAGTCCGGGACTAGCGGAGATAGCCAAAAACATTCAGTACTTC.

This clonotype was observed a few times. The chain combines TRBV7-9 with TRBJ2-7, with TRBD2 as a possible D gene (5 bases). The germline V and J ends were trimmed by 3 bases and 3 bases, with 9 bases remaining between them. Germline assignment: CDR1 SEHNR and CDR2 FQNEAQ (reference sequence). The CDR3 length is 13 residues. The DNA for the CDR3 is TGTGCCAGCAGCTTGCCCGGGGACTACGAGCAGTACTTC. Translating it yields CASSLPGDYEQYF.

This chain uses TRBV6-5 with TRBJ2-1; possible D gene TRBD1, 5 bases. This CDR3 has 12 residues. V dropped 3 bases and J dropped 10 bases, with 10 bases sitting between them. Per germline, CDR1 MNHEY and CDR2 SVGAGI. The CDR3 bases are TGTGCCAGCAGTTATGGGGCCGGGGAGCAGTTCTTC. This encodes CASSYGAGEQFF.

This clonotype was counted a few times. This chain joins TRBV7-2 and TRBJ2-1; tentative D call: TRBD1 (8 bases). Deletions cut 8 bases from V and 5 bases from J, with 19 bases between. The CDR3 extends over 15 amino acids. Germline V CDR1 and CDR2: SGHTA, FQGNSA. CDR3 sequence reads: CASGNRGGQDNEQFF. In DNA, the CDR3 is TGTGCCAGCGGGAACAGGGGGGGCCAGGACAATGAGCAGTTCTTC. The full variable domain, with the rest looked up from reference TRBV7-2 and TRBJ2-1, is GAGVSQSPSNKVTEKGKDVELRCDPISGHTALYWYRQSLGQGLEFLIYFQGNSAPDKSGLPSDRFSAERTGGSVSTLTIQRTQQEDSAVYLCASGNRGGQDNEQFFGPGTRLTVL.

CDR3 sequence (DNA): TGCAGTGCTAGAGGAACGGGGGAGACCCAGTACTTC. Protein product: CSARGTGETQYF. The chain couples TRBV20-1 to TRBJ2-5; maybe TRBD2 (5 bases). The V gene lost 1 base and the J gene lost 5 bases, with 8 bases spanning the gap. This CDR3 is 12 amino acids long. Germline CDR1 is DFQATT and CDR2 is SNEGSKA (reference sequence).

This clonotype has only a few counts. This chain uses TRBV2 with TRBJ1-6; D not certain. This CDR3 contains 17 residues. The germline V gene has CDR1 SNHLY and CDR2 FYNNEI. Deletions cut 2 bases from V and 0 bases from J, with 11 bases between. Written as DNA, the CDR3 is TGTGCCAGCAGTGAAAGCCTGGGGAGCTCCTATAATTCACCCCTCCACTTT. Its translation is CASSESLGSSYNSPLHF.

The CDR3 nucleotides are TGTGCCAGCTCCGCCGGGTCTTCCGATCAGCCCCAGCATTTT. Translation gives CASSAGSSDQPQHF. The chain has TRBV18 and TRBJ1-5; unclear D gene. Trimming pared 6 bases from V and 5 bases from J, leaving 14 bases between. Germline V lookup: CDR1 KGHSH, CDR2 LQKENI. This CDR3 contains 14 residues.